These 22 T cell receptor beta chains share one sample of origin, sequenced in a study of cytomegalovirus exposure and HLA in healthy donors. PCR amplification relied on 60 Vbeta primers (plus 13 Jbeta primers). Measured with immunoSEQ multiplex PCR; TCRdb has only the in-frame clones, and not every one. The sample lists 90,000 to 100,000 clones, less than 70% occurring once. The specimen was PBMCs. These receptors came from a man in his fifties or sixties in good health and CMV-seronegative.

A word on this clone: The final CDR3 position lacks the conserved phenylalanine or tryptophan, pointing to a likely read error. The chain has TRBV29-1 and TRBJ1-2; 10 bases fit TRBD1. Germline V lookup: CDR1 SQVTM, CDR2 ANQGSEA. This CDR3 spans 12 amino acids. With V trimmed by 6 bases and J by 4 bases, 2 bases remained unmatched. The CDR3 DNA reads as TGCAGCGTGGGACAGGGGACCTATGGCTACACCGTC. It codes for CSVGQGTYGYTV.

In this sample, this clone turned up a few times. For the CDR3, the DNA is TGTGCCAGCAGCTTCCAGCGGGGGGGCGGCGAGACCCAGTACTTC. This translates into CASSFQRGGGETQYF. V usage is TRBV7-2 and J usage is TRBJ2-5; TRBD2 matches at 10 bases. Looked up from germline, CDR1 is SGHTA and CDR2 is FQGNSA. V dropped 3 bases and J dropped 5; count of bases not matched to a gene: 6. The length of the CDR3 is 15 residues.

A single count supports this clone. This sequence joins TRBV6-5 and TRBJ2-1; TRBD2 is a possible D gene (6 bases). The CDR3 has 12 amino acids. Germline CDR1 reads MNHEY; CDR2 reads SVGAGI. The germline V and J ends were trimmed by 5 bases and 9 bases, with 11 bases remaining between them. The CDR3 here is CASSLREGEQFF. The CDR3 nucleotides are TGTGCCAGCAGTCTGCGGGAAGGTGAGCAGTTCTTC.

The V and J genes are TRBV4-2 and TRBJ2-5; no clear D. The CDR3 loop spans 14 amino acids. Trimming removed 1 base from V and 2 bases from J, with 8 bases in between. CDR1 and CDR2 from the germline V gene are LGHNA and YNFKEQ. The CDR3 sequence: CASSQGAIQETQYF. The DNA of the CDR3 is TGTGCCAGCAGCCAAGGGGCCATTCAAGAGACCCAGTACTTC.

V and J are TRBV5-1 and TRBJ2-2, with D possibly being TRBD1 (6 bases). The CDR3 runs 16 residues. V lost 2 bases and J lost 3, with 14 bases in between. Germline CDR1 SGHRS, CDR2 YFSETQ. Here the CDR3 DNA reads TGCGCCAGCAGCTTACAGGGCTACGGATACACCGGGGAGCTGTTTTTT. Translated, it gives CASSLQGYGYTGELFF.

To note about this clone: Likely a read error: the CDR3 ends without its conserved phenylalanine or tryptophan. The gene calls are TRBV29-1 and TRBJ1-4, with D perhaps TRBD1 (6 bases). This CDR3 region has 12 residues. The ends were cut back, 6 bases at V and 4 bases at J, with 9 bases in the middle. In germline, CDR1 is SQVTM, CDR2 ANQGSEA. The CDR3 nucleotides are TGCAGCGTAGGACAGATTAATGAAAAACTGTTTGTT. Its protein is CSVGQINEKLFV.

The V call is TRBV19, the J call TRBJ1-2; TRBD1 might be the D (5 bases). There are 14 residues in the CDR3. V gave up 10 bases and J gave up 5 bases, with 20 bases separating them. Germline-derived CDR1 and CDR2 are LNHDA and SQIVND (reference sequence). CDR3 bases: TGTGCCACCTCCGGGTCTTGGGGCCATTATGGCTACACCTTC. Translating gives CATSGSWGHYGYTF.

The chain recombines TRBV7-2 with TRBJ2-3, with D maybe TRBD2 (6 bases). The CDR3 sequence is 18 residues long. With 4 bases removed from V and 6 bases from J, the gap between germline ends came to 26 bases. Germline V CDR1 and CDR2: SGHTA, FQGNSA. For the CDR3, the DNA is TGTGCCAGCAGCTCGCCACTCGCGGGGTGGGACCCCACGGATACGCAGTATTTT. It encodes CASSSPLAGWDPTDTQYF.

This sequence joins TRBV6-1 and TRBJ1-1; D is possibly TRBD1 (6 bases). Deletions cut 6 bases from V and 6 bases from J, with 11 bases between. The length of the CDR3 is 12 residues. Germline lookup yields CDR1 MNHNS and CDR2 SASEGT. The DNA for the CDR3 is TGTGCCAGCAGGGACAGACCCTCTGAAGCTTTCTTT. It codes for CASRDRPSEAFF.

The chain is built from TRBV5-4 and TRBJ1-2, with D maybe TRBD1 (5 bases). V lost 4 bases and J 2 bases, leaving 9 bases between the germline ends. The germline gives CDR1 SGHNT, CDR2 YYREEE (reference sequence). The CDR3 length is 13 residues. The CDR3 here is CASSPDSNYGYTF. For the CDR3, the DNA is TGTGCCAGCAGCCCTGACAGCAACTATGGCTACACCTTC.

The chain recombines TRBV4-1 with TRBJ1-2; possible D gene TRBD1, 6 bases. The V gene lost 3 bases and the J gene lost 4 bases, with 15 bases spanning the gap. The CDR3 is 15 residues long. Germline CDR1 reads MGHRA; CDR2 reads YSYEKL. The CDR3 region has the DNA TGCGCCAGCAGCCACCGACAGGCAGTCACCTATGGCTACACCTTC. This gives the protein CASSHRQAVTYGYTF.

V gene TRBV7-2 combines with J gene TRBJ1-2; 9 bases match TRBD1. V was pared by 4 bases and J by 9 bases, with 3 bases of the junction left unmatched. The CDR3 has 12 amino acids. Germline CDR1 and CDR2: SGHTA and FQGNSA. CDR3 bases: TGTGCCAGCAGCTGGGACAGGGAACGCTACACCTTC. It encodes CASSWDRERYTF.

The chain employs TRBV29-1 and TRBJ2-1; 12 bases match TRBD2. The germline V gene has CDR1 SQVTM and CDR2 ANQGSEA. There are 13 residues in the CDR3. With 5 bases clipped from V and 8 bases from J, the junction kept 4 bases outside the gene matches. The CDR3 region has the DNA TGCAGCGTTCGACTAGCGGGAGCCGATGAGCAGTTCTTC. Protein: CSVRLAGADEQFF.

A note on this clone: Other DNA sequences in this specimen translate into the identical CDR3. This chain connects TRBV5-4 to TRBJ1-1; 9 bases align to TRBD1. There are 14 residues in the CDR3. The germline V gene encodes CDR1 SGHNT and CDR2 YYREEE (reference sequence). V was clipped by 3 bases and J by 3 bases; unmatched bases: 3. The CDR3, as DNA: TGTGCCAGCAGCTGGGGACAGGGTGACACTGAAGCTTTCTTT. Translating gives CASSWGQGDTEAFF.

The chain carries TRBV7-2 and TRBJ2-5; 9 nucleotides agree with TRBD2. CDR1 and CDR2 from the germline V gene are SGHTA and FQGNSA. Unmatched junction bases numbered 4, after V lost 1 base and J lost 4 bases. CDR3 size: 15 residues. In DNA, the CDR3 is TGTGCCAGCAGCTTAGGTCTAGCGGGGACAGAGACCCAGTACTTC. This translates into CASSLGLAGTETQYF.

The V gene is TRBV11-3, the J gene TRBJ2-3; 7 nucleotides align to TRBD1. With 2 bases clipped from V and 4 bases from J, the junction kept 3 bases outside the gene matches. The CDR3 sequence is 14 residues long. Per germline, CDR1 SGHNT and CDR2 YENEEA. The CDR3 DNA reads TGTGCCAGCAGCTTAACTGGACAGGCAGATACGCAGTATTTT. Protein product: CASSLTGQADTQYF.

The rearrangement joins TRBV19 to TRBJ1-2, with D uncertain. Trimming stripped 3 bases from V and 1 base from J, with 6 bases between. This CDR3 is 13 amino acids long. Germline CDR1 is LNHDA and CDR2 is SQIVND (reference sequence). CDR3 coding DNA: TGTGCCAGTAGTATCAGGTTTAACTATGGCTACACCTTC. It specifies CASSIRFNYGYTF.

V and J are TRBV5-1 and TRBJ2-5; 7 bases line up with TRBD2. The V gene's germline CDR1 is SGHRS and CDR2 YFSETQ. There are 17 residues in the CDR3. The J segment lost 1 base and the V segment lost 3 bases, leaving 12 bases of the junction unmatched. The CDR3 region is CASSSPPASGIQETQYF. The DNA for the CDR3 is TGCGCCAGCAGCTCGCCCCCCGCTAGCGGTATCCAAGAGACCCAGTACTTC.

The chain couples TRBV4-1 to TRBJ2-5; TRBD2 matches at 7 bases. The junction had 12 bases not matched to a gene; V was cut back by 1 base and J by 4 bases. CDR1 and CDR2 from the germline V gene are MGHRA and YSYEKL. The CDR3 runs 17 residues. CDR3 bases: TGCGCCAGCAGCCAAGTTATTGCGGGAGTGAAGTCAGAGACCCAGTACTTC. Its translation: CASSQVIAGVKSETQYF.

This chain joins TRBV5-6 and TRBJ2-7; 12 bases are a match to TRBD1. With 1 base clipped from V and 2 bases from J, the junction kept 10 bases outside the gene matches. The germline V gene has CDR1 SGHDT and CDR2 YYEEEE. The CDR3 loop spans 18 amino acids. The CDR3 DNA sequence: TGTGCCAGCAGCTTGATGGGACAGGGGGCCGAGGGCACCTACGAGCAGTACTTC. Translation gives CASSLMGQGAEGTYEQYF.

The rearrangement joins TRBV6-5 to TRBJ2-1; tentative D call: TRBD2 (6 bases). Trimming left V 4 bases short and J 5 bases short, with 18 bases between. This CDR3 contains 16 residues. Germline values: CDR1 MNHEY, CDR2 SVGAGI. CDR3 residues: CASSLIGGTQNNEQFF. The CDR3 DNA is TGTGCCAGCAGTTTGATCGGCGGGACTCAGAACAATGAGCAGTTCTTC.

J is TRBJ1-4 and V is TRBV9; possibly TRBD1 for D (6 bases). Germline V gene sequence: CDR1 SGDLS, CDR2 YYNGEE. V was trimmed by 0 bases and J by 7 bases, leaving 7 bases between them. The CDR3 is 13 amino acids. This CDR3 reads CASSVAGAEKLFF. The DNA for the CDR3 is TGTGCCAGCAGCGTAGCAGGGGCTGAAAAACTGTTTTTT. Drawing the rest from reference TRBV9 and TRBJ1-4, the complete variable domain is DSGVTQTPKHLITATGQRVTLRCSPRSGDLSVYWYQQSLDQGLQFLIQYYNGEERAKGNILERFSAQQFPDLHSELNLSSLELGDSALYFCASSVAGAEKLFFGSGTQLSVL.